The table lists the clone carrying this T cell receptor (beta chain) with many counts. The data belong to a study of T cells in Graves' hyperthyroidism and ophthalmopathy. Study information: Sampling of peripheral blood happened at initial diagnosis, prior to any treatment.

Orbital computed tomography and thyroid ultrasound, together with serum TRAb and thyroxine and clinical symptoms, were used for diagnoses. First hyperthyroidism diagnosis is when the blood sample was obtained, before any ophthalmopathy symptoms. Out of approximately 10 ml of fresh peripheral blood came the PBMCs. Amplification of TCR beta CDR3 regions used RNA as the template. First-round RT-PCR targeting the TCR CDR3 was performed with the HTBI primer set. TCRdb itself ran the multiplex PCR reads through MiXCR, one entry per CDR3 protein. Counted here are about 290,000 distinct CDR3 sequences, 13% occurring once; the ten biggest clones make up almost 8%. The specimen was blood. The source of this sequence is a woman in her twenties or thirties with Graves' hyperthyroidism that later progressed to Graves' ophthalmopathy.

In DNA form, the CDR3 reads TGCAGCGTTATTCCGAGGGCTGGAAACACCATATATTTT. Its protein product is CSVIPRAGNTIYF. The genes are TRBV29-1 and TRBJ1-3; unclear D gene. The CDR3 is 13 amino acids. Per the germline V gene, CDR1 is SQVTM and CDR2 is ANQGSEA. The ends were cut back, 5 bases at V and 2 bases at J, with 10 bases in the middle.